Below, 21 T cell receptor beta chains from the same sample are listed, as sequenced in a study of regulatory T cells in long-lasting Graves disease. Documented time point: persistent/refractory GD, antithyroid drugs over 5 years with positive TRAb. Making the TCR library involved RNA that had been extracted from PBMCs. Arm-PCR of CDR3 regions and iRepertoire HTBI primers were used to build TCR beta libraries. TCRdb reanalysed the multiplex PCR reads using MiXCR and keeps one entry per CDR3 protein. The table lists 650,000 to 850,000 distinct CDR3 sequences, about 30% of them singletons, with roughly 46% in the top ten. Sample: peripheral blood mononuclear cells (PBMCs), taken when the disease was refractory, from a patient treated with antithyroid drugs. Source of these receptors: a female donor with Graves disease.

CDR3 sequence (DNA): TGTGCCAGCAGCCAGGGGCACAGGGTCTACGAGCAGTACTTC. Encoded protein: CASSQGHRVYEQYF. The V call is TRBV6-1, the J call TRBJ2-7, with D possibly being TRBD1 (6 bases). Trimming took off 6 bases at V and 3 bases at J, with 15 bases between the two ends. This CDR3 spans 14 amino acids. Germline V gene sequence: CDR1 MNHNS, CDR2 SASEGT.

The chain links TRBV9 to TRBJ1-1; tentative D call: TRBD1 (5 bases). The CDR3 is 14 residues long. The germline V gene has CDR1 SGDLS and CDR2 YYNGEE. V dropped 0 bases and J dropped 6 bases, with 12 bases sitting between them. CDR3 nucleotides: TGTGCCAGCAGCGTAGCCAGCCTGGGGGCTGAAGCTTTCTTT. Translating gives CASSVASLGAEAFF.

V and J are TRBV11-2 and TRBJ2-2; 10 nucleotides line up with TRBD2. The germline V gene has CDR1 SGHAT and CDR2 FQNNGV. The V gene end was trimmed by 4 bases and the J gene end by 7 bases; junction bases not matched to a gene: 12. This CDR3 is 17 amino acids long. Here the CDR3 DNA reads TGTGCCAGCAGCTCAACGGGGCTAGCGGGAGCGGTCGGGGAGCTGTTTTTT. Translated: CASSSTGLAGAVGELFF.

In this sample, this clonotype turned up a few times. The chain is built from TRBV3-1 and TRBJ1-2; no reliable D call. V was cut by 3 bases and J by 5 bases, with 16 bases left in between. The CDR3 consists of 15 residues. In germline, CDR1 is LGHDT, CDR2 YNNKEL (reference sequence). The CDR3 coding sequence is TGTGCCAGCAGCCACGAGGCGGCGGCTGGTTATGGCTACACCTTC. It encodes CASSHEAAAGYGYTF.

In DNA, the CDR3 is TGCAGTGCTAGGCACACAGGGGGCGAGAAGACCCAGTACTTC. The encoded protein is CSARHTGGEKTQYF. The rearrangement joins TRBV20-1 to TRBJ2-5; TRBD1 aligns across 9 bases. J gave up 6 bases and V 3 bases, and 8 bases lay outside the gene matches. Per germline, CDR1 DFQATT and CDR2 SNEGSKA (reference sequence). CDR3 length equals 14 residues.

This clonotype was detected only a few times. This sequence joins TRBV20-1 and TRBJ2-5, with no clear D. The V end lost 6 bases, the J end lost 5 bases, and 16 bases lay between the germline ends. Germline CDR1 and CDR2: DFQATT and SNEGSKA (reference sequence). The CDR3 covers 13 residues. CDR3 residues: CSAHSDLKETQYF. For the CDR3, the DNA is TGCAGTGCGCACTCCGATCTCAAGGAGACCCAGTACTTC.

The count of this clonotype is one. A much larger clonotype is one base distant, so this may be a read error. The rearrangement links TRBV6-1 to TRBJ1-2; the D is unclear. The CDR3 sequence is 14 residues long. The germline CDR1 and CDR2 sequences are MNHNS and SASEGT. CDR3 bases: TGTACCAGCAGTGATGCAGGTGATAACTATGGCTACACCTTC. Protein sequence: CTSSDAGDNYGYTF.

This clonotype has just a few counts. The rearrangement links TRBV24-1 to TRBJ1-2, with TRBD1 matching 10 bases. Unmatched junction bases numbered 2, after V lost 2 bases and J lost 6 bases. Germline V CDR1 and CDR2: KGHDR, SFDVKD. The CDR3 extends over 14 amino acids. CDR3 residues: CATSDSGQGHGYTF. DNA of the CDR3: TGTGCCACCAGTGATTCGGGACAGGGGCATGGCTACACCTTC.

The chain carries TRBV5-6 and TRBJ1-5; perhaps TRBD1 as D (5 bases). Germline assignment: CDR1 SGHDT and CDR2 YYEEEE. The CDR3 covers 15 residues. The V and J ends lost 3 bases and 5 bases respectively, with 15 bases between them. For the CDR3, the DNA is TGTGCCAGCAGCTCGATAGCTGGCAGGGATCAGCCCCAGCATTTT. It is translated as CASSSIAGRDQPQHF.

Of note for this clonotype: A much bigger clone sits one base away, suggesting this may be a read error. The CDR3 protein is CASSESDRVGYTF. CDR3 coding DNA: TGTGCCAGCAGTGAATCGGACAGGGTTGGCTACACCTTC. The rearrangement joins TRBV2 to TRBJ1-2, with 8 nucleotides matching TRBD1. This CDR3 has 13 residues. J gave up 7 bases and V 2 bases, and 3 bases lay outside the gene matches. Germline V gives CDR1 SNHLY, CDR2 FYNNEI.

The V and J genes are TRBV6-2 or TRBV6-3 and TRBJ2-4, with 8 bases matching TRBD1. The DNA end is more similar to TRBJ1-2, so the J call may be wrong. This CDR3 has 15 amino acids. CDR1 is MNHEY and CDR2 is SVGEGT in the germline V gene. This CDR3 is CASSPLRQGTYGYTF. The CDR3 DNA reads TGTGCCAGCAGTCCTCTGCGACAGGGGACCTATGGCTACACCTTC.

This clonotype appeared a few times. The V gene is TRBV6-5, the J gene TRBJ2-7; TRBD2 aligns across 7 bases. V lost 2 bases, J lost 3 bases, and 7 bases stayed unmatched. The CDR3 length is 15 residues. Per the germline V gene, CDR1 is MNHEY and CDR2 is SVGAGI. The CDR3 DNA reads TGTGCCAGCAGTTACCCGGCTAGCGGCAACTACGAGCAGTACTTC. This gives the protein CASSYPASGNYEQYF.

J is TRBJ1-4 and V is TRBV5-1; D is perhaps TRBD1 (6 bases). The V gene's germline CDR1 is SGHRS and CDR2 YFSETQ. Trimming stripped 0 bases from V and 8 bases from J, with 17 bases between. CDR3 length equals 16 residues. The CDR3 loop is CASSLVSVGGAEKLFF. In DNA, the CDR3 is TGCGCCAGCAGCTTGGTTTCGGTGGGGGGCGCGGAAAAACTGTTTTTT.

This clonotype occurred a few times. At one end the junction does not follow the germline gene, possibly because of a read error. CDR3 residues: CASSWDGVNTEELFF. In DNA form, the CDR3 reads TGTGCCAGCAGTTGGGACGGTGTGAACACCGAGGAGCTGTTTTTT. J is TRBJ2-2 and V is TRBV12-3 or TRBV12-4; D assignment may be TRBD1 or TRBD2 (5 bases each). CDR3 length: 15 amino acids.

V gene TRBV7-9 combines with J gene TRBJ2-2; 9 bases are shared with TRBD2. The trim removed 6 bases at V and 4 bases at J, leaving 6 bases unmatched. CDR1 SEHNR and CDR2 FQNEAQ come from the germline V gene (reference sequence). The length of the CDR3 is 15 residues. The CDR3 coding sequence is TGTGCCAGCAGACTAAGCGGGAGGATCACCGGGGAGCTGTTTTTT. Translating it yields CASRLSGRITGELFF.

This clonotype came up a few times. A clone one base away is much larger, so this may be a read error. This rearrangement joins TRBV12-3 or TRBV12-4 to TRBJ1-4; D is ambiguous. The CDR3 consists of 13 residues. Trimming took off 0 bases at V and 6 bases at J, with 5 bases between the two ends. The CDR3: CASSLAADEKLFF. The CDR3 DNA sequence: TGTGCCAGCAGTTTAGCGGCGGATGAAAAACTGTTTTTT.

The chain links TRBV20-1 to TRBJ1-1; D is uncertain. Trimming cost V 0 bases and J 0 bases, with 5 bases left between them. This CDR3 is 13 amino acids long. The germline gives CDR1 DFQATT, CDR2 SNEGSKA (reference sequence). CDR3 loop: CSARDQLNTEAFF. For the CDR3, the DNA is TGCAGTGCTAGAGACCAGCTGAACACTGAAGCTTTCTTT.

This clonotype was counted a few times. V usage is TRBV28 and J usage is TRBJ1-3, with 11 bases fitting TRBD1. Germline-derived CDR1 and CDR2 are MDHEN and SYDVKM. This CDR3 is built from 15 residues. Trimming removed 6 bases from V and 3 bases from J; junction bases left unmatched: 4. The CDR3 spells CASRGTGGGGNTIYF. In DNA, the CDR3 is TGTGCCAGCAGGGGGACAGGGGGAGGTGGAAACACCATATATTTT.

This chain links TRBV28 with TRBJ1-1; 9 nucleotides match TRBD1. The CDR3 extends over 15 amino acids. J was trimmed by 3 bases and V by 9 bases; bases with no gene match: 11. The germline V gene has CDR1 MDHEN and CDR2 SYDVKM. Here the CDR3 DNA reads TGTGCCAGTAGTAGAGAACAGGGGGCCCACACTGAAGCTTTCTTT. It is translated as CASSREQGAHTEAFF. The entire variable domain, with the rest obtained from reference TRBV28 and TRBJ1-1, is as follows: DVKVTQSSRYLVKRTGEKVFLECVQDMDHENMFWYRQDPGLGLRLIYFSYDVKMKEKGDIPEGYSVSREKKERFSLILESASTNQTSMYLCASSREQGAHTEAFFGQGTRLTVV.

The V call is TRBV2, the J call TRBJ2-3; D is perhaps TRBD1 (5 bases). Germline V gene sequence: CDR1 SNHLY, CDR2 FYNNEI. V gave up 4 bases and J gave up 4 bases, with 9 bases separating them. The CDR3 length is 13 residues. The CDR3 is CASSGEQADTQYF. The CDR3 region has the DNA TGTGCCAGCAGTGGAGAACAGGCAGATACGCAGTATTTT.

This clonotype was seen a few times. This CDR3 reads CASSLSTEQYF. CDR3 in DNA: TGTGCCAGCAGTTTATCGACCGAGCAGTACTTC. The chain recombines TRBV12-3 or TRBV12-4 with TRBJ2-7, with D uncertain. This CDR3 contains 11 residues. The germline V and J ends were trimmed by 2 bases and 6 bases, with 5 bases remaining between them.